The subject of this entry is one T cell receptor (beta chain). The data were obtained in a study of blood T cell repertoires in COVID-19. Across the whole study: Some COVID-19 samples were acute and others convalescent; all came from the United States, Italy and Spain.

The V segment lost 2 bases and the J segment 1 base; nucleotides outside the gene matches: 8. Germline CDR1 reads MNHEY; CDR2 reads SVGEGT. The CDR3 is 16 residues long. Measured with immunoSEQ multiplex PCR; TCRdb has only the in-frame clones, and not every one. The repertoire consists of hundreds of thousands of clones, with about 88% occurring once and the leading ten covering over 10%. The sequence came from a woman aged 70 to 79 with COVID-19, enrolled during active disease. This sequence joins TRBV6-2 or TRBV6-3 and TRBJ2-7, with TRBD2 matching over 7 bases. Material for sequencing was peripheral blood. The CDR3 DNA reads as TGTGCCAGCAGTTACGGGAGGGCTCAGGGTTCCTACGAGCAGTACTTC. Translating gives CASSYGRAQGSYEQYF.